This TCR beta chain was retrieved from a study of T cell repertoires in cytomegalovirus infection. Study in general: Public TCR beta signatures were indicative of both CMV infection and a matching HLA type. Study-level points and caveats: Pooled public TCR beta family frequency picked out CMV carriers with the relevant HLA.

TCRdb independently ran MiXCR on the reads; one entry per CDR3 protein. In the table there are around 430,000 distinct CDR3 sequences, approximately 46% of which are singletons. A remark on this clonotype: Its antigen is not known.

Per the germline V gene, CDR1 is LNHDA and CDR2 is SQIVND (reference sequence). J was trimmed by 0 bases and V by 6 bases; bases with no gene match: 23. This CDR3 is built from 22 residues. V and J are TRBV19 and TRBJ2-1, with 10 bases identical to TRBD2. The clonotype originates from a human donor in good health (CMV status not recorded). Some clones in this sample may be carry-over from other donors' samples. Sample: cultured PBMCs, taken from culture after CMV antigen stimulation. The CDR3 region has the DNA TGTGCCAGTAGCATCCCCCCTTGGGGGACTAGCGTACCCCGCAGCTCCTACAATGAGCAGTTCTTC. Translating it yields CASSIPPWGTSVPRSSYNEQFF.